This section outlines one T cell receptor (beta chain) sequence together with its context. Its antigen is as yet unknown. This entry comes from a study of cytomegalovirus exposure and HLA in healthy donors. Findings of the study overall: Some 17,000 TCR beta sequences were associated with HLA alleles at 0.05 false discovery rate in a later analysis. With later analysis, a missense DCLRE1C variant became linked to TCR beta V- and J-gene trimming. Researchers catalogued roughly 170 TCR beta chains as cytomegalovirus-associated.

PCR used 60 Vbeta primers and 13 Jbeta primers. Methods used by the authors: Later, an analysis found about 77 million unique TCR beta chains, and about 10 million of these were shared. Assay: immunoSEQ multiplex PCR; the TCRdb copy retains only in-frame clones and omits some. V, J and clone size were drawn from that table, and D and trimming were deduced from the DNA. Found here are 85,000 to 110,000 clones, around three quarters of them singletons; the top ten hold over 9%. V lost 2 bases to trimming and J lost 2 bases; unmatched junction nucleotides: 6. This CDR3 spans 16 amino acids. Looked up from germline, CDR1 is GTSNPN and CDR2 is SVGIG (reference sequence).

Input material: PBMCs. This receptor was taken from a woman between 18 and 30 years old in good health and CMV-seropositive. V gene TRBV30 combines with J gene TRBJ2-5; 12 nucleotides agree with TRBD2. The CDR3 coding sequence is TGTGCCTGGAGTCCCTGGACTAGCGGGGTTCAAGAGACCCAGTACTTC. This translates into CAWSPWTSGVQETQYF. Full variable domain (remainder filled in from reference TRBV30 and TRBJ2-5): SQTIHQWPATLVQPVGSPLSLECTVEGTSNPNLYWYRQAAGRGLQLLFYSVGIGQISSEVPQNLSASRPQDRQFILSSKKLLLSDSGFYLCAWSPWTSGVQETQYFGPGTRLLVL.